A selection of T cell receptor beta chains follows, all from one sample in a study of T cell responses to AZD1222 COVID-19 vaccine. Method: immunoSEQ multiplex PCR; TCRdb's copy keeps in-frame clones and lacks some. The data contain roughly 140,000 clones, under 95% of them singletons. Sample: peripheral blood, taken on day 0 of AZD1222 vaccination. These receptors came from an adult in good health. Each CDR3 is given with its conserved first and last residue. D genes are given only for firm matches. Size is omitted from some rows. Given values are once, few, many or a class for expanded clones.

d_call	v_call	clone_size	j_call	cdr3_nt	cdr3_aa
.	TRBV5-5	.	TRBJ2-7	TGTGCCAGCAGCTTGGGACAGTCTACATTTCATTTACCCTTC	CASSLGQSTFHLPF
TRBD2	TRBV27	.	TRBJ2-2	TGTGCCAGCAGACCCAGGCTAGCGGAAAACACCGGGGAGCTGTTTTTT	CASRPRLAENTGELFF
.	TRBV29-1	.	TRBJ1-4	TGCAGCGTTCTAGACATCGGTGAAAAACTGTTTTTT	CSVLDIGEKLFF
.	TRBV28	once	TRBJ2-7	TGTGCCAGCAGTTTGGCCTACGAGCAGTACTTC	CASSLAYEQYF
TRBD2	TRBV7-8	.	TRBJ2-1	TGTGCCAGCAGCTTAGGGACCGGGACTAGCGCCCACAATGAGCAGTTCTTC	CASSLGTGTSAHNEQFF
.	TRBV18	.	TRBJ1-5	TGTGCCAGCTCACCAGACGGAGTGGGCAATCAGCCCCAGCATTTT	CASSPDGVGNQPQHF
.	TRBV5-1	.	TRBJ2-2	TGCGCCAGCAGCTATCCGACTAGGAGAGCCACCGGGGAGCTGTTTTTT	CASSYPTRRATGELFF
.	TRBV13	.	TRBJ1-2	TGTGCCAGCAGCCCCACCCGGTCACCCCTCTATGGCTACACCTTC	CASSPTRSPLYGYTF
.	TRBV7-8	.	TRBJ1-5	TGTGCCAGCAGCCGGCTCCAGAATCAGCCCCAGCATTTT	CASSRLQNQPQHF
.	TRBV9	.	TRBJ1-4	TGTGCCAGCAGCGTATCAGGTTCGAAGGGAGAAAAACTGTTTTTT	CASSVSGSKGEKLFF
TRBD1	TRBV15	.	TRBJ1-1	TGTGCCACCAGCACACCCCGGGACAGGAACACTGAAGCTTTCTTT	CATSTPRDRNTEAFF
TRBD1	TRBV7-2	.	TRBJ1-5	TGTGCCAGCAGCTCTACAGGGGGCGAGGTTGGTTTGGATCAGCCCCAGCATTTT	CASSSTGGEVGLDQPQHF
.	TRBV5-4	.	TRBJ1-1	TGTGCCAGCAGCCTCCGAGACGTGAGAGACACTGAAGCTTTCTTT	CASSLRDVRDTEAFF
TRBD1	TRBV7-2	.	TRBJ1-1	TGTGCCAGCAGCTTAACCCACAGGGGCACTGAAGCTTTCTTT	CASSLTHRGTEAFF
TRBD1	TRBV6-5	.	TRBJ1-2	TGTGCCAGCAGTTACCTAGACAGGGTGGGCTACACCTTC	CASSYLDRVGYTF
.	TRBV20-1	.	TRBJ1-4	TGCAGTGCTAGTGCCCGGGAGAGGGAAAAACTGTTTTTT	CSASAREREKLFF
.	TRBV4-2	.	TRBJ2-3	TGTGCCAGCAGCCAAGTGGCTAGCATTGGCACAGATACGCAGTATTTT	CASSQVASIGTDTQYF
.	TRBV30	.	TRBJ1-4	TGTGCCTGGTCCGGGACTTCTAATGAAAAACTGTTTTTT	CAWSGTSNEKLFF
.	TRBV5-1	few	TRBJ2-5	TGCGCCAGCAGCTTGGCCGGGGCCCAAGAGACCCAGTACTTC	CASSLAGAQETQYF
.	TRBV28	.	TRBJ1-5	TGTGCCAGCAGATATAGGGGAGGCAATCAGCCCCAGCATTTT	CASRYRGGNQPQHF
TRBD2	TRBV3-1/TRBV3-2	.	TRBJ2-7	TGTGCCAGCAGCTGGGGACTAGCGGGGGATGAGCAGTACTTC	CASSWGLAGDEQYF
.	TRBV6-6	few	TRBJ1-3	TGTGCCAGCACCCGTGGAGACTCTGGAAACACCATATATTTT	CASTRGDSGNTIYF
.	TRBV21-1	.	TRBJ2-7	TGTGCCAGGATATGGGACAGGGAATCAGCCGAGCAGTACTTC	CARIWDRESAEQYF
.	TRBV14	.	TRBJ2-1	TGTGCCAGCAGCCAAGATTGGCTTAGAAATGAGCAGTTCTTC	CASSQDWLRNEQFF
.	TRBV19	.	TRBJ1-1	TGTGCCAGTAGTACCACCCACGTGGGGGGGGCGCGGTCTGAAGCTTTCTTT	CASSTTHVGGARSEAFF
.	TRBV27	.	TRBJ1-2	TGTGCCAGCAGTGACAGGAACTATGGCTACACCTTC	CASSDRNYGYTF
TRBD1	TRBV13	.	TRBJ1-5	TGTGCCAGCAGCGCGGGACAGGGGCATCAGCCCCAGCATTTT	CASSAGQGHQPQHF
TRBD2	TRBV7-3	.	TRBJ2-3	TGTGCCAGCAGCCCCACTAGCGAAGCAGATACGCAGTATTTT	CASSPTSEADTQYF
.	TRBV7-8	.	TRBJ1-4	TGTGCCAGCAGCTTACGTCAGTATAATGAAAAACTGTTTTTT	CASSLRQYNEKLFF
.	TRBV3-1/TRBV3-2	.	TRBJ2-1	TGTGCCAGCAGCCAAGGGGGGAGCTCCTACAATGAGCAGTTCTTC	CASSQGGSSYNEQFF
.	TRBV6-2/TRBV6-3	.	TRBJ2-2	TGTGCCAGCAGCGGACGCTGGGGCGGGGAGCTGTTTTTT	CASSGRWGGELFF
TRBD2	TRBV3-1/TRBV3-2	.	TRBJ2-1	TGTGCCAGCAGCCCCCCTAGCGGGAGGGCCAATAATGAGCAGTTCTTC	CASSPPSGRANNEQFF
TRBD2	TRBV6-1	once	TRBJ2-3	TGTGCCAGCAGTGACATAGCGGGGGGCACAGATACGCAGTATTTT	CASSDIAGGTDTQYF
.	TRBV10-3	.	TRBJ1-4	TGTGCCATCAGTGAGTCTGGGAATGAAAAACTGTTTTTT	CAISESGNEKLFF
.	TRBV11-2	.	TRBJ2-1	TGTGCCAGCAGCTTTACGACACCAGAGCAGTTCTTC	CASSFTTPEQFF
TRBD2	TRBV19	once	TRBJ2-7	TGTGCCAGTAGTAAGGGAAAGCGGGAGTACTACGAGCAGTACTTC	CASSKGKREYYEQYF
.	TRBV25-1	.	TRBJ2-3	TGTGCCAGCAGTGACAACGGTAGACAAGGGAAGGGGGATACGCAGTATTTT	CASSDNGRQGKGDTQYF
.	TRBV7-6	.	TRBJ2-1	TGTGCCAGCAGCCTACAAGGGACTGGCTCCTACAATGAGCAGTTCTTC	CASSLQGTGSYNEQFF
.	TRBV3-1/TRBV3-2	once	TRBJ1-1	TGTGCCAGCAGCCAAATGGAGGATGAAGCTTTCTTT	CASSQMEDEAFF
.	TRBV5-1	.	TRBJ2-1	TGCGCCAGCAGCACAACTACGGGACTCCCTGCTAATGAGCAGTTCTTC	CASSTTTGLPANEQFF
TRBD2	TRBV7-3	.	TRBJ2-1	TGTGCCAGCAGCCCAGGAGCGGGAGCGAGTTACAATGAGCAGTTCTTC	CASSPGAGASYNEQFF
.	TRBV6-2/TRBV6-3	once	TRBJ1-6	TGTGCCAGCAGTTACAAGTTTTATAATTCACCCCTCCACTTT	CASSYKFYNSPLHF
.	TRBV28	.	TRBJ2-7	TGTGCCAGCAGTTTTAATACCTACGAGCAGTACTTC	CASSFNTYEQYF
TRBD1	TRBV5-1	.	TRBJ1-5	TGCGCCAGCAGCTTGGGGGGACAGGGAGATCAGCCCCAGCATTTT	CASSLGGQGDQPQHF